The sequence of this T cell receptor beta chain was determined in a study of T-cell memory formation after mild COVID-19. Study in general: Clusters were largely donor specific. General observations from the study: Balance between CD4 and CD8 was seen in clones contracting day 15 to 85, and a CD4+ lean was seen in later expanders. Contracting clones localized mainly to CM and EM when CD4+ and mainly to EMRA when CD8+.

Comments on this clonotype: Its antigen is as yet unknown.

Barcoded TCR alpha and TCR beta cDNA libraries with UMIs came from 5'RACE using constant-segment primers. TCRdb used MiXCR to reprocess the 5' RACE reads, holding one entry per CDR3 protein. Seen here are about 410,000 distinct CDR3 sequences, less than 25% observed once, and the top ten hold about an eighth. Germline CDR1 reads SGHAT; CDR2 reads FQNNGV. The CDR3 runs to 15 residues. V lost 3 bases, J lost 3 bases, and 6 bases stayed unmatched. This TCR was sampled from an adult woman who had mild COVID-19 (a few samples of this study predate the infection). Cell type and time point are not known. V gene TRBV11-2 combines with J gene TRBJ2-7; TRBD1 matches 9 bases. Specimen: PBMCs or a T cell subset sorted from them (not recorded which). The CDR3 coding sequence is TGTGCCAGCAGCTTTAGTCAGGGACAGGGCTACGAGCAGTACTTC. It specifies CASSFSQGQGYEQYF.